This T cell receptor (beta chain) is drawn from a study of blood T cells in healthy people across ages. Study-wide points: TCR beta diversity, measured per million T cells, fell in a roughly linear way with age. Greater diversity and more naive CD4+ cells were seen in long-lived donors than in aged donors. As naive T cell percentage varied, TCR beta diversity correlated strongly with it. Estimated diversity that came from one million T cells was considered an underestimate.

This clonotype was seen ten or more times. Its antigen is unknown. The second PCR ran about 6 to 12 cycles with a sample-barcoded 5' primer and J-beta primers. TCRdb re-called the 5' RACE reads with MiXCR, one entry per CDR3 protein. The sample records 800,000 to 950,000 distinct CDR3 sequences, around 34% being singletons. The CDR3 extends over 13 amino acids. Germline V lookup: CDR1 ENHRY, CDR2 SYGVKD. Germline trimming cut 3 bases from V and 5 bases from J; bases unmatched to any gene: 2. This clonotype was sampled from a man younger than 35 in good health. The V call is TRBV10-3, the J call TRBJ2-5, with 8 nucleotides matching TRBD1. Sequenced sample: blood. CDR3 residues: CAISEDRGETQYF. The CDR3 DNA is TGTGCCATCAGTGAAGACAGGGGTGAGACCCAGTACTTC.